These 27 T cell receptor beta chains were sequenced from one sample in a study of cytomegalovirus exposure and HLA in healthy donors. PCR amplification relied on 60 Vbeta primers (plus 13 Jbeta primers). Repertoires were generated with immunoSEQ multiplex PCR, while TCRdb's copy carries only in-frame clones and drops some. The repertoire holds 150,000 to 180,000 clones, approximately 72% seen once, with less than 3.5% in the top ten. Sample: PBMCs. All receptors come from a man younger than 30 in good health and CMV-seronegative.

The chain links TRBV5-1 to TRBJ1-5, with 7 bases lining up with TRBD1. Germline loops: CDR1 SGHRS, CDR2 YFSETQ. The CDR3 has 13 residues. The ends lost 3 bases at V and 5 bases at J; junction bases unmatched: 2. CDR3 in DNA: TGCGCCAGCAGCTCAGACAGGGATCAGCCCCAGCATTTT. Protein: CASSSDRDQPQHF.

As to this clone: The junction does not match germline at one end; this may be a read error. The chain employs TRBV5-1 and TRBJ2-1, with 8 bases fitting TRBD2. The length of the CDR3 is 16 residues. Germline-derived CDR1 and CDR2 are SGHRS and YFSETQ. The CDR3 spells CASSFLAGNSYNEQLF. CDR3 in DNA: TGCGCCAGCAGCTTTTTAGCGGGGAACTCCTACAATGAGCAGCTCTTC.

The chain uses TRBV6-1 and TRBJ1-6, with D perhaps TRBD1 (5 bases). There are 15 residues in the CDR3. Looked up from germline, CDR1 is MNHNS and CDR2 is SASEGT. V was shortened by 6 bases and J by 17 bases, with 26 bases between the two germline ends. CDR3 residues: CASSPQTEPVGRIHF. DNA of the CDR3: TGTGCCAGCAGCCCCCAGACAGAGCCCGTTGGAAGGATCCACTTT.

The J gene is TRBJ2-3, the V gene TRBV6-1, with 10 positions matching TRBD1. The CDR3 consists of 15 residues. After removal of 9 bases from V and 4 bases from J, the junction contained 10 bases not matched to a gene. CDR1 and CDR2 (germline): MNHNS, SASEGT. CDR3 bases: TGTGCCAGTAGATGGGACAGGGGATTTTCAGATACGCAGTATTTT. Translation gives CASRWDRGFSDTQYF.

The chain is built from TRBV27 and TRBJ1-6; 8 bases align to TRBD1. The CDR3 totals 16 residues. V shed 7 bases and J 6 bases; nucleotides not matched to a gene: 11. Per the germline V gene, CDR1 is MNHEY and CDR2 is SMNVEV (reference sequence). CDR3 sequence reads: CASNLRGQEPNSPLHF. The CDR3 DNA sequence: TGTGCCAGCAACCTTCGGGGACAGGAGCCTAATTCACCCCTCCACTTT.

V is TRBV11-3 and J is TRBJ1-2; D gene uncertain. CDR3 length: 12 residues. The V and J ends lost 5 bases and 2 bases respectively, with 6 bases between them. The germline V gene has CDR1 SGHNT and CDR2 YENEEA. The CDR3 nucleotides read TGTGCCAGCAGCCCTCCGAACTATGGCTACACCTTC. Translated: CASSPPNYGYTF.

This chain connects TRBV7-9 to TRBJ1-5; D perhaps matches TRBD1 (6 bases). In germline, CDR1 is SEHNR, CDR2 FQNEAQ (reference sequence). This CDR3 has 14 amino acids. The germline V and J ends were trimmed by 5 bases and 2 bases, with 10 bases remaining between them. The CDR3 protein is CASSRGGGNQPQHF. Here the CDR3 DNA reads TGTGCCAGCAGCAGGGGGGGAGGCAATCAGCCCCAGCATTTT.

Comments on this clone: Because the CDR3 is missing its conserved closing phenylalanine or tryptophan, this is likely a read error. The CDR3 DNA follows: TGTGCCAGCAGCCGACAACAGGTTTCCTCTGGAAACACCATATATCTT. Protein product: CASSRQQVSSGNTIYL. The chain has TRBV7-9 and TRBJ1-3, with D tentatively TRBD1 (5 bases). V lost 5 bases, J lost 0 bases, and 14 bases lay in between. The CDR3 length is 16 residues. Germline CDR1 reads SEHNR; CDR2 reads FQNEAQ (reference sequence).

This chain uses TRBV10-2 with TRBJ2-3; TRBD2 matches at 8 bases. V gave up 6 bases and J gave up 1 base; unmatched junction bases: 6. The CDR3 has 15 residues. Germline values: CDR1 WSHSY, CDR2 SAAADI. The CDR3 DNA follows: TGCGCCAGCAGGATGTGGCGGGGGGGCACAGATACGCAGTATTTT. It is translated as CASRMWRGGTDTQYF.

This clone has only a few counts. The chain carries TRBV2 and TRBJ1-1; D may be TRBD1 (5 bases). Trimming took off 4 bases at V and 3 bases at J, with 9 bases between the two ends. The germline V gene encodes CDR1 SNHLY and CDR2 FYNNEI. The CDR3 contains 13 residues. The CDR3 is CASSVARDTEAFF. The CDR3 DNA reads as TGTGCCAGCAGTGTAGCCAGGGACACTGAAGCTTTCTTT.

This chain's CDR3 is CASSEVILSSYNEQFF. The CDR3, as DNA: TGTGCCAGCAGTGAAGTAATCCTGAGCTCCTACAATGAGCAGTTCTTC. This chain connects TRBV6-1 to TRBJ2-1; D ambiguous. V dropped 1 base and J dropped 0 bases, with 10 bases sitting between them. The V gene's germline CDR1 is MNHNS and CDR2 SASEGT. The CDR3 is made up of 16 amino acids.

The V gene is TRBV5-1, the J gene TRBJ2-2; no clear D gene. The V end was cut by 2 bases, the J end by 0 bases, with 8 bases between. The CDR3 totals 15 residues. Germline-derived CDR1 and CDR2 are SGHRS and YFSETQ. CDR3 sequence reads: CASSFGGSNTGELFF. The CDR3 DNA reads TGCGCCAGCAGCTTCGGCGGTTCGAACACCGGGGAGCTGTTTTTT.

This rearrangement joins TRBV5-1 to TRBJ2-2; possibly TRBD1 for D (5 bases). With 5 bases removed from V and 4 bases from J, the gap between germline ends came to 12 bases. Per the germline V gene, CDR1 is SGHRS and CDR2 is YFSETQ. The CDR3 extends over 14 amino acids. This CDR3 is CASSISGSTGELFF. The CDR3 DNA reads as TGCGCCAGCAGTATATCAGGGTCCACCGGGGAGCTGTTTTTT.

The chain recombines TRBV6-5 with TRBJ1-1; 7 nucleotides agree with TRBD1. The CDR3 is 13 residues long. The germline V gene has CDR1 MNHEY and CDR2 SVGAGI. V was pared by 6 bases and J by 5 bases, with 6 bases of the junction left unmatched. This CDR3 is CASSRQGRTEAFF. The CDR3 coding sequence is TGTGCCAGCAGCCGACAGGGTAGGACTGAAGCTTTCTTT.

V and J are TRBV7-3 and TRBJ1-1; D remains ambiguous. The CDR3 is 13 residues long. From germline, CDR1 is SGHTA and CDR2 FQGTGA. V was clipped by 3 bases and J by 2 bases, with 7 bases between them. The CDR3 DNA reads TGTGCCAGCAGCTTTCTAAGTAACACTGAAGCTTTCTTT. It specifies CASSFLSNTEAFF.

The chain recombines TRBV12-5 with TRBJ2-5; the match to TRBD2 covers 13 bases. In germline, CDR1 is LGHNT, CDR2 FRNRAP. This CDR3 region has 15 residues. J lost 4 bases, V lost 1 base, and 0 bases had no gene match. The CDR3, as DNA: TGTGCTAGTGGTTTGGGACTAGCGGGGGGAGAGACCCAGTACTTC. It encodes CASGLGLAGGETQYF.

The chain recombines TRBV4-3 with TRBJ2-3; 9 bases match TRBD1. Germline lookup yields CDR1 LGHNA and CDR2 YSLEER. This CDR3 has 17 residues. The trim removed 4 bases at V and 0 bases at J, leaving 8 bases unmatched. The CDR3 loop reads CASSRDRASSSTDTQYF. DNA of the CDR3: TGCGCCAGCAGCCGGGACAGGGCATCTTCTAGCACAGATACGCAGTATTTT.

In its sample, this clone was seen once. The chain's CDR3 is CASSPGQGAKETQYF. The CDR3 DNA sequence: TGTGCCAGCTCGCCAGGACAGGGGGCTAAAGAGACCCAGTACTTC. The gene calls are TRBV18 and TRBJ2-5; 11 nucleotides align to TRBD1. This CDR3 is 15 amino acids long. Germline CDR1 KGHSH, CDR2 LQKENI. J gave up 3 bases and V 6 bases, and 6 bases lay outside the gene matches.

The chain uses TRBV1 and TRBJ2-1; TRBD2 was called by the table and not checked on the DNA. TRBV1 is a recognized pseudogene. This CDR3 spans 14 amino acids. CDR3 loop: CTTRGAGANNEQFF. The CDR3 DNA is TGCACCACCAGGGGAGCGGGGGCCAACAATGAGCAGTTCTTC.

The chain joins TRBV30 to TRBJ2-5; no reliable D call. The germline V and J ends were trimmed by 2 bases and 4 bases, with 23 bases remaining between them. This CDR3 region has 17 residues. Germline loops: CDR1 GTSNPN, CDR2 SVGIG (reference sequence). This CDR3 reads CAWSSWQATPNPETQYF. The CDR3 DNA sequence: TGTGCCTGGAGTTCGTGGCAGGCCACACCAAACCCAGAGACCCAGTACTTC.

This clone has only a few counts. CDR3 in DNA: TGTGCCAGCAGCCGTATGAATCAGCCCCAGCATTTT. As protein: CASSRMNQPQHF. The chain employs TRBV7-9 and TRBJ1-5; no definite D call. The V end lost 5 bases, the J end lost 4 bases, and 6 bases lay between the germline ends. Germline CDR1 reads SEHNR; CDR2 reads FQNEAQ (reference sequence). The CDR3 totals 12 residues.

This clone was recorded only once. This chain joins TRBV11-2 and TRBJ1-1, with D possibly TRBD1 on 5 matching bases. The CDR3 is 14 amino acids. V was clipped by 5 bases and J by 0 bases, with 10 bases between them. From germline, CDR1 is SGHAT and CDR2 FQNNGV. In DNA, the CDR3 is TGTGCCAGCAGCGCGGAGGGGCTGAACACTGAAGCTTTCTTT. Encoded protein: CASSAEGLNTEAFF.

This clone was seen a few times. The chain couples TRBV18 to TRBJ1-1; tentative D call: TRBD1 (5 bases). Looked up from germline, CDR1 is KGHSH and CDR2 is LQKENI. The CDR3 spans 15 residues. Trimming pared 4 bases from V and 0 bases from J, leaving 12 bases between. The CDR3 spells CASSRDTGLNTEAFF. In DNA, the CDR3 is TGTGCCAGCTCACGGGATACAGGTTTGAACACTGAAGCTTTCTTT.

Regarding this clone: The junction departs from germline at one end; a sequencing error may be responsible. The chain carries TRBV19 and TRBJ1-5; D unclear. Germline CDR1 reads LNHDA; CDR2 reads SQIVND (reference sequence). The CDR3 has 14 amino acids. The CDR3 coding sequence is TGTGCCAGTAGTATGGAGGAGGGCAACCAGCCCCAGCATTTT. This gives the protein CASSMEEGNQPQHF.

Note on this clone: The junction departs from germline at one end; a sequencing error may be responsible. The rearrangement links TRBV6-5 to TRBJ2-2, with D maybe TRBD2 (6 bases). This CDR3 is built from 13 residues. CDR1 and CDR2 (germline): MNHEY, SVGAGI. Here the CDR3 DNA reads TGTGCCAGCAGTTACCCGCGGTTCGGGGGGCTGTTTTTT. Its protein product is CASSYPRFGGLFF.

The V gene is TRBV11-3, the J gene TRBJ2-2, with 11 bases lining up with TRBD1. V lost 1 base and J lost 3; bases outside the gene matches: 1. Germline-derived CDR1 and CDR2 are SGHNT and YENEEA. The CDR3 length is 16 residues. For the CDR3, the DNA is TGTGCCAGCAGCTTAGGGGGACAGGGGGACACCGGGGAGCTGTTTTTT. Protein: CASSLGGQGDTGELFF.

This clone has a single count. The DNA of the CDR3 is TGTGCCATCAGTGCTGACAGGGAGAGTGGCTACACCTTC. It codes for CAISADRESGYTF. The rearrangement uses TRBV10-3 and TRBJ1-2, with 7 bases lining up with TRBD1. The V gene end was trimmed by 4 bases and the J gene end by 7 bases; junction bases not matched to a gene: 6. Looked up from germline, CDR1 is ENHRY and CDR2 is SYGVKD. The CDR3 runs to 13 residues.